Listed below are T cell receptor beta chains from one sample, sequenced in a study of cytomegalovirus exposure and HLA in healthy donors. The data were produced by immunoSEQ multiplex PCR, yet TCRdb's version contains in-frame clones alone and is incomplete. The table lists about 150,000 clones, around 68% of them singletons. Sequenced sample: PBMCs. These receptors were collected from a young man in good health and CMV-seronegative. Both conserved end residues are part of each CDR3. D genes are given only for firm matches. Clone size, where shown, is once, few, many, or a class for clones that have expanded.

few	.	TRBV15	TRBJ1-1	CATSRDPLAAPNTEAFF	TGTGCCACCAGCAGAGACCCCTTGGCCGCACCAAACACTGAAGCTTTCTTT
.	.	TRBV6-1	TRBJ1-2	CASSERESWPYGYTF	TGTGCCAGCAGTGAAAGGGAGTCCTGGCCCTATGGCTACACCTTC
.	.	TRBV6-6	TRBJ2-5	CASSYRGSETQYF	TGTGCCAGCAGTTATAGGGGATCGGAGACCCAGTACTTC
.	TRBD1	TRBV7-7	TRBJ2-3	CASSPWDRDTQYF	TGTGCTAGCAGCCCCTGGGACAGAGATACGCAGTATTTT
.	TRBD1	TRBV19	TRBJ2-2	CASSRQGGTGELFF	TGTGCCAGTAGTAGACAGGGGGGTACCGGGGAGCTGTTTTTT
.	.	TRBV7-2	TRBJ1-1	CASSSQGNTEAFF	TGTGCCAGCAGCTCACAGGGGAACACTGAAGCTTTCTTT
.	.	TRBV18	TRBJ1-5	CASSMGGNNQPQHF	TGTGCCAGCTCCATGGGGGGGAACAATCAGCCCCAGCATTTT
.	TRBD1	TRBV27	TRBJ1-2	CPGGANYGYTF	TGCCCAGGGGGAGCTAACTATGGCTACACCTTC
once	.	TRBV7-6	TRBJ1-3	CASSQGNTIYF	TGTGCCAGCAGCCAAGGAAACACCATATATTTT
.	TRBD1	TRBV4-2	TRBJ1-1	CASSQLQGGTEAFF	TGTGCCAGCAGCCAACTACAGGGGGGCACTGAAGCTTTCTTT
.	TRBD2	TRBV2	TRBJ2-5	CASSEDGSGGADLGTQYF	TGTGCCAGCAGTGAAGATGGTAGCGGGGGGGCCGACTTGGGGACCCAGTACTTC
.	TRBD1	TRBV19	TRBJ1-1	CASSIIGQANTEAFF	TGTGCCAGTAGTATAATTGGACAGGCGAACACTGAAGCTTTCTTT
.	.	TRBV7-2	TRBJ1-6	CASSRPSGSAPLHF	TGTGCCAGCAGCCGACCCAGCGGGAGCGCGCCCCTCCACTTT
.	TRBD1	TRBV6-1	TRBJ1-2	CASSPGQTYGYTF	TGTGCCAGCAGCCCGGGACAGACCTATGGCTACACCTTC
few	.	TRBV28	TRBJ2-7	CASSSMTTILSYEQYF	TGTGCCAGCAGCTCGATGACTACCATCCTCTCCTACGAGCAGTACTTC
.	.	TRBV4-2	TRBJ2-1	CASSQAPDGPDEQFF	TGTGCCAGCAGCCAAGCCCCGGATGGGCCCGATGAGCAGTTCTTC
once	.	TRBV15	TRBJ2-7	CATSRLDRAYEQYF	TGTGCCACCAGCCGTCTGGACAGAGCCTACGAGCAGTACTTC
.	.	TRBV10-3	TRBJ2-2	CAISESITSLRKGELFF	TGTGCCATCAGTGAGTCTATCACTAGCCTACGTAAGGGGGAGCTGTTTTTT
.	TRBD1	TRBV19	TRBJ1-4	CASSRTGEGLFF	TGTGCCAGTAGCCGAACAGGGGAAGGGCTGTTTTTT
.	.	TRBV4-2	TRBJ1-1	CASSQSDASEAFF	TGTGCCAGCAGCCAGTCCGATGCGTCTGAAGCTTTCTTT
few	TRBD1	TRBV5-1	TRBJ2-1	CASSKDRGNPYNEQFF	TGCGCCAGCAGCAAGGACAGGGGGAACCCATACAATGAGCAGTTCTTC
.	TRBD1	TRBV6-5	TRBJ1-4	CASSYGQGDREKLFF	TGTGCCAGCAGTTACGGACAGGGGGATCGTGAAAAACTGTTTTTT
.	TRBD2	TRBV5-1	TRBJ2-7	CASSSTSGGTISYEQYF	TGCGCCAGCAGCTCGACTAGCGGGGGCACGATATCCTACGAGCAGTACTTC
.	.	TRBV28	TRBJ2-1	CASSSFDEQFF	TGTGCCAGCAGTTCCTTCGATGAGCAGTTCTTC
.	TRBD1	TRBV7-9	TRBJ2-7	CASSQGVYYEQYF	TGTGCCAGCAGCCAGGGGGTTTACTACGAGCAGTACTTC
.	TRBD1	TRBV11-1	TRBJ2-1	CASRGDRGTNNEQFF	TGTGCCAGCAGGGGTGACAGGGGAACTAACAATGAGCAGTTCTTC
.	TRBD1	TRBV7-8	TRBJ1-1	CASSPEGQGMNTEAFF	TGTGCCAGCAGCCCCGAAGGACAGGGGATGAACACTGAAGCTTTCTTT
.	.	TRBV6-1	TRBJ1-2	CASSETPGQLYGYTF	TGTGCCAGCAGTGAAACCCCGGGACAACTCTATGGCTACACCTTC
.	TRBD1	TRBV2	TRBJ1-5	CASSMDRGSNQPQHF	TGTGCCAGCAGTATGGACAGGGGAAGCAATCAGCCCCAGCATTTT
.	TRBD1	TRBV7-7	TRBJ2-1	CASSPHRGDNEQFF	TGTGCTAGCAGCCCCCACAGGGGAGACAATGAGCAGTTCTTC
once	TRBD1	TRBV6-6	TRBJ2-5	CASSYGGTGREETQYF	TGTGCCAGCAGTTACGGGGGGACAGGGCGGGAGGAGACCCAGTACTTC
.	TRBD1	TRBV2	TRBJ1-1	CASGPGEGGHTEAFF	TGTGCCAGCGGCCCCGGGGAAGGGGGCCACACTGAAGCTTTCTTT
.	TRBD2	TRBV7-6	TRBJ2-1	CASSLGGSGTPYNEQFF	TGTGCCAGCAGCTTAGGCGGGAGTGGGACGCCATACAATGAGCAGTTCTTC
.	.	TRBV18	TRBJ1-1	CASSPPARGGATEAFF	TGTGCCAGCTCACCACCTGCCCGGGGGGGAGCCACTGAAGCTTTCTTT
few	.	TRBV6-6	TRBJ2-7	CASSSPGGSLDEQYF	TGTGCCAGCAGTTCCCCTGGGGGCAGCCTGGACGAGCAGTACTTC
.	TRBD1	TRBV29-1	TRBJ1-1	CSVEDWGTGKGAFF	TGCAGCGTTGAAGATTGGGGGACAGGGAAAGGAGCTTTCTTT
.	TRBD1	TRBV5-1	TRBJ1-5	CASSLEDRISNQPQHF	TGCGCCAGCAGCTTGGAGGACAGGATTAGCAATCAGCCCCAGCATTTT
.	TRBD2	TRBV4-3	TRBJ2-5	CASSQGLAGQETQYF	TGCGCCAGCAGCCAAGGACTAGCGGGCCAAGAGACCCAGTACTTC
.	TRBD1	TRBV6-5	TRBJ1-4	CASSSYRGPGEKLFF	TGTGCCAGCAGTTCCTACAGGGGGCCGGGAGAAAAACTGTTTTTT
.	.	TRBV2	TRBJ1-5	CASSSGQYSNQPQHF	TGTGCCAGCAGTTCAGGACAGTATAGCAATCAGCCCCAGCATTTT
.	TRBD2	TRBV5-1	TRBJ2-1	CASSPGLAGGLYNEQFF	TGCGCCAGCAGCCCGGGCCTAGCGGGGGGGCTCTACAATGAGCAGTTCTTC
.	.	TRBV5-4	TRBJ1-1	CASSPQGLDEAFF	TGTGCCAGCAGCCCACAGGGATTGGATGAAGCTTTCTTT
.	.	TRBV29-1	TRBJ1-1	CSALWDSELGAFF	TGCAGCGCCCTTTGGGACTCGGAGCTGGGAGCTTTCTTT
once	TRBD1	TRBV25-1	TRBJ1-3	CASSITGGAGNTIYF	TGTGCCAGCAGTATAACAGGGGGAGCGGGAAACACCATATATTTT
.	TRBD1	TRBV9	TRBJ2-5	CASSVGDRGLGTETQYF	TGTGCCAGCAGCGTAGGCGACAGGGGGCTAGGGACGGAGACCCAGTACTTC
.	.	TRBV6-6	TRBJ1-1	CASGLGVGWAEAFF	TGTGCCAGCGGACTAGGGGTGGGTTGGGCTGAAGCTTTCTTT
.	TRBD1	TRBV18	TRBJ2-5	CASSPPEPGQIQETQYF	TGTGCCAGCTCACCCCCCGAACCGGGACAGATACAAGAGACCCAGTACTTC
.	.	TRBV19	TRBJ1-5	CASSIEDGLYSNQPQHF	TGTGCCAGTAGTATCGAGGACGGACTTTATAGCAATCAGCCCCAGCATTTT
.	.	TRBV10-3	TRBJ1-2	CAISEGVATGYGYTF	TGTGCCATCAGTGAGGGGGTGGCAACAGGCTATGGCTACACCTTC
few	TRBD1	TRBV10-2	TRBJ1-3	CASSEWGTDSGNTIYF	TGCGCCAGCAGTGAGTGGGGGACAGACTCTGGAAACACCATATATTTT
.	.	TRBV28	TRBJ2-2	CASSFAGGTTGELFF	TGTGCCAGCAGTTTTGCCGGCGGGACCACCGGGGAGCTGTTTTTT
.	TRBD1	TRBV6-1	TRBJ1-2	CASSEGQGPGYGYTF	TGTGCCAGCAGTGAGGGACAGGGCCCTGGCTATGGCTACACCTTC
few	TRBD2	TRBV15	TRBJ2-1	CATSRDSGGANEQFF	TGTGCCACCAGCAGAGATAGCGGGGGGGCCAATGAGCAGTTCTTC
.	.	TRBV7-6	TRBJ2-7	CASSLVGGDEQYF	TGTGCCAGCAGCTTAGTAGGAGGGGACGAGCAGTACTTC
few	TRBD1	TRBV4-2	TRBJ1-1	CASSQLRQGLEDTEAFF	TGTGCCAGCAGCCAACTCCGACAGGGGCTAGAGGACACTGAAGCTTTCTTT
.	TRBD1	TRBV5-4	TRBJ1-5	CASSPTGGQPQHF	TGTGCCAGCAGCCCGACAGGGGGTCAACCCCAGCATTTT
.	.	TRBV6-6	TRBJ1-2	CASGPGGALYGYTF	TGTGCCAGCGGCCCGGGGGGGGCTCTCTATGGCTACACCTTC
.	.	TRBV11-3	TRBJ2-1	CASSGGASRGNEQFF	TGTGCCAGCAGCGGGGGGGCTTCGAGGGGGAATGAGCAGTTCTTC
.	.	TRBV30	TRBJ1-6	CAWSLPGGDNSPLHF	TGTGCCTGGAGCCTGCCCGGGGGAGATAATTCACCCCTCCACTTT